In its sample, the clone carrying this T cell receptor beta chain was seen once. Reverse transcription of about 0.5 to 1 ug RNA was carried out with random hexamers. TCRdb ran MiXCR on the immunoSEQ multiplex PCR reads and lists one entry per CDR3 protein. The table has about 110,000 distinct CDR3 sequences, roughly 95% seen once. This sample was taken from a study of CD8 T cells in Susac syndrome. V was shortened by 8 bases and J by 4 bases, with 5 bases between the two germline ends. Germline CDR1 SGHTA, CDR2 FQGTGA. CDR3 length: 10 amino acids. Input material: CD8+ T cells from PBMCs. The source of this sequence is a human donor with Susac syndrome. The chain recombines TRBV7-3 with TRBJ1-2, with D possibly TRBD1 on 5 matching bases. In DNA form, the CDR3 reads TGTGCCAGCGACAGCTATGGCTACACCTTC. Amino acid sequence: CASDSYGYTF.